Listed below are T cell receptor beta chains from one sample, sequenced in a study of T cell repertoires in cytomegalovirus infection. Via MiXCR, TCRdb re-called the reads, giving one row per CDR3 protein. The sample has over 150,000 distinct CDR3 sequences, about 17% seen once. The sample comprised CD8+ T cells from PBMCs. All receptors derive from a human donor in good health (CMV status not recorded). Some clones in this sample may be carry-over from other donors' samples. CDR3s include the opening cysteine and the closing phenylalanine or tryptophan. Each record gives: clone size, J gene, V gene, D gene, CDR3 protein, CDR3 DNA. The D gene is left open where the match is weak. Clone size is stated in some rows and not others, as once, few, many or a class when expanded.

clone size: NA; J gene: TRBJ1-5; V gene: TRBV6-4; D gene: NA; CDR3 protein: CASIRTESSNQPQHF; CDR3 DNA: TGTGCCAGCATCAGGACAGAAAGTAGCAATCAGCCCCAGCATTTT
clone size: many; J gene: TRBJ2-7; V gene: TRBV7-9; D gene: NA; CDR3 protein: CASSLIPSGYLDEQYF; CDR3 DNA: TGTGCCAGCAGCTTGATTCCAAGCGGGTATTTGGACGAGCAGTACTTC
clone size: NA; J gene: TRBJ2-7; V gene: TRBV7-2; D gene: NA; CDR3 protein: CASSSGQRYPYEQYF; CDR3 DNA: TGTGCCAGCAGTTCCGGACAGCGCTATCCCTACGAGCAGTACTTC
clone size: NA; J gene: TRBJ2-1; V gene: TRBV2; D gene: NA; CDR3 protein: CASKNVNEQFF; CDR3 DNA: TGTGCCAGCAAAAACGTAAATGAGCAGTTCTTC
clone size: NA; J gene: TRBJ2-7; V gene: TRBV2; D gene: TRBD1; CDR3 protein: CASSGPGQRHEQYF; CDR3 DNA: TGTGCCAGCAGTGGCCCGGGACAGCGCCACGAGCAGTACTTC
clone size: NA; J gene: TRBJ2-1; V gene: TRBV12-3/TRBV12-4; D gene: TRBD2; CDR3 protein: CASSSTGLADSSYNEQFF; CDR3 DNA: TGTGCCAGCAGTTCCACGGGACTAGCGGATAGCTCCTACAATGAGCAGTTCTTC
clone size: few; J gene: TRBJ2-2; V gene: TRBV27; D gene: NA; CDR3 protein: CASKRKQRANTGELFF; CDR3 DNA: TGTGCCAGCAAGAGAAAGCAGCGCGCGAACACCGGGGAGCTGTTTTTT
clone size: NA; J gene: TRBJ1-1; V gene: TRBV4-1; D gene: NA; CDR3 protein: CASSQDDLGSTEAFF; CDR3 DNA: TGTGCCAGCAGCCAAGATGATTTGGGATCCACTGAAGCTTTCTTT
clone size: NA; J gene: TRBJ2-1; V gene: TRBV12-3/TRBV12-4; D gene: TRBD2; CDR3 protein: CASSLAGWRGGNEQFF; CDR3 DNA: TGTGCCAGCAGTTTAGCCGGCTGGCGGGGGGGCAATGAGCAGTTCTTC
clone size: NA; J gene: TRBJ2-7; V gene: TRBV7-6; D gene: NA; CDR3 protein: CASSPDGSYEQYF; CDR3 DNA: TGTGCTAGCAGCCCGGACGGATCCTACGAGCAGTACTTC
clone size: many; J gene: TRBJ1-1; V gene: TRBV6-2/TRBV6-3; D gene: TRBD1; CDR3 protein: CASSYPHRGRRTEAFF; CDR3 DNA: TGTGCCAGCAGTTATCCCCACAGGGGGCGCAGGACTGAAGCTTTCTTT
clone size: NA; J gene: TRBJ2-2; V gene: TRBV7-6; D gene: NA; CDR3 protein: CASSLARDRLNTGELFF; CDR3 DNA: TGTGCCAGCAGCTTAGCCCGGGACCGCCTGAACACCGGGGAGCTGTTTTTT
clone size: few; J gene: TRBJ1-5; V gene: TRBV7-2; D gene: NA; CDR3 protein: CASSTTAGINQPQHF; CDR3 DNA: TGTGCCAGCAGCACAACCGCCGGGATAAATCAGCCCCAGCATTTT
clone size: many; J gene: TRBJ1-2; V gene: TRBV7-2; D gene: NA; CDR3 protein: CASSPKTNGYGYTF; CDR3 DNA: TGTGCCAGCAGCCCAAAGACTAATGGCTATGGCTACACCTTC
clone size: NA; J gene: TRBJ2-1; V gene: TRBV6-2/TRBV6-3; D gene: TRBD2; CDR3 protein: CASSSSLAGGQNEQFF; CDR3 DNA: TGTGCCAGCAGTTCCTCTCTAGCGGGGGGGCAAAATGAGCAGTTCTTC
clone size: NA; J gene: TRBJ1-2; V gene: TRBV29-1; D gene: NA; CDR3 protein: CSVPEVTVSDTF; CDR3 DNA: TGCAGCGTCCCTGAGGTGACAGTTTCGGACACCTTC
clone size: few; J gene: TRBJ2-7; V gene: TRBV7-9; D gene: NA; CDR3 protein: CASSPGSGAVYEQYF; CDR3 DNA: TGTGCCAGCAGCCCCGGGTCAGGGGCGGTCTACGAGCAGTACTTC
clone size: few; J gene: TRBJ2-1; V gene: TRBV7-9; D gene: NA; CDR3 protein: CASSSTGTPSYNEQFF; CDR3 DNA: TGTGCCAGCAGTTCTACCGGGACACCTTCTTACAATGAGCAGTTCTTC
clone size: NA; J gene: TRBJ2-5; V gene: TRBV28; D gene: NA; CDR3 protein: CASSLFEEVQETQYF; CDR3 DNA: TGTGCCAGCAGTCTCTTTGAGGAGGTGCAAGAGACCCAGTACTTC
clone size: few; J gene: TRBJ1-2; V gene: TRBV7-8; D gene: NA; CDR3 protein: CASSPGGALIGYTF; CDR3 DNA: TGTGCCAGCAGCCCGGGGGGGGCGCTAATCGGCTACACCTTC
clone size: NA; J gene: TRBJ1-2; V gene: TRBV7-9; D gene: NA; CDR3 protein: CASSLQGPGYTF; CDR3 DNA: TGTGCCAGCAGCTTACAGGGGCCCGGCTACACCTTC
clone size: few; J gene: TRBJ2-1; V gene: TRBV6-5; D gene: TRBD1; CDR3 protein: CASSYSTLGQGNYNEQFF; CDR3 DNA: TGTGCCAGCAGTTACTCGACACTGGGACAGGGAAATTACAATGAGCAGTTCTTC
clone size: many; J gene: TRBJ2-3; V gene: TRBV7-8; D gene: NA; CDR3 protein: CASSLGGRGTDTQYF; CDR3 DNA: TGTGCCAGCAGCTTAGGCGGGCGCGGCACAGATACGCAGTATTTT
clone size: NA; J gene: TRBJ1-4; V gene: TRBV14; D gene: NA; CDR3 protein: CASSQRWTPTNEKLFF; CDR3 DNA: TGTGCCAGCAGCCAAAGATGGACGCCAACTAATGAAAAACTGTTTTTT
clone size: few; J gene: TRBJ1-2; V gene: TRBV29-1; D gene: NA; CDR3 protein: CSVEGRDGYTF; CDR3 DNA: TGCAGCGTTGAAGGCCGGGATGGCTACACCTTC
clone size: few; J gene: TRBJ1-3; V gene: TRBV7-9; D gene: NA; CDR3 protein: CASSLIPSSGNTIYF; CDR3 DNA: TGTGCCAGCAGCTTGATACCGAGCTCTGGAAACACCATATATTTT
clone size: NA; J gene: TRBJ2-1; V gene: TRBV11-1; D gene: NA; CDR3 protein: CASQQYNEQFF; CDR3 DNA: TGTGCCAGTCAACAGTACAATGAGCAGTTCTTC
clone size: few; J gene: TRBJ2-3; V gene: TRBV27; D gene: NA; CDR3 protein: CASSLSRADTQYF; CDR3 DNA: TGTGCCAGCAGTTTATCGAGGGCAGATACGCAGTATTTT
clone size: NA; J gene: TRBJ2-1; V gene: TRBV7-9; D gene: NA; CDR3 protein: CASSAPGLLNEQFF; CDR3 DNA: TGTGCCAGCAGCGCCCCGGGACTTCTAAATGAGCAGTTCTTC
clone size: many; J gene: TRBJ2-5; V gene: TRBV7-2; D gene: NA; CDR3 protein: CASSVRRDSRMETQYF; CDR3 DNA: TGTGCCAGCAGCGTCCGGAGAGACTCCCGAATGGAGACCCAGTACTTC
clone size: few; J gene: TRBJ1-2; V gene: TRBV28; D gene: TRBD1; CDR3 protein: CASSFRGTGYGYTF; CDR3 DNA: TGTGCCAGCAGTTTCCGCGGGACAGGCTATGGCTACACCTTC
clone size: few; J gene: TRBJ1-4; V gene: TRBV6-2/TRBV6-3; D gene: TRBD1; CDR3 protein: CASSYHRDRRTATNEKLFF; CDR3 DNA: TGTGCCAGCAGTTACCATAGGGACAGGAGAACTGCAACTAATGAAAAACTGTTTTTT
clone size: NA; J gene: TRBJ1-1; V gene: TRBV7-2; D gene: NA; CDR3 protein: CASSFDRVNTEAFF; CDR3 DNA: TGTGCCAGCAGCTTTGACAGAGTGAACACTGAAGCTTTCTTT
clone size: NA; J gene: TRBJ1-1; V gene: TRBV20-1; D gene: TRBD1; CDR3 protein: CSAAGTGLNTEAFF; CDR3 DNA: TGCAGTGCCGCCGGGACAGGGTTGAACACTGAAGCTTTCTTT
clone size: few; J gene: TRBJ2-4; V gene: TRBV12-3/TRBV12-4; D gene: TRBD2; CDR3 protein: CASSFGTSKNIQYF; CDR3 DNA: TGTGCCAGCAGTTTTGGGACTAGCAAAAACATTCAGTACTTC
clone size: many; J gene: TRBJ2-7; V gene: TRBV7-9; D gene: NA; CDR3 protein: CASRGISYEQYF; CDR3 DNA: TGTGCCAGCAGGGGGATATCCTACGAGCAGTACTTC
clone size: few; J gene: TRBJ2-7; V gene: TRBV20-1; D gene: NA; CDR3 protein: CSADERDSYEQYF; CDR3 DNA: TGCAGTGCTGACGAACGGGACTCCTACGAGCAGTACTTC
clone size: few; J gene: TRBJ2-2; V gene: TRBV28; D gene: NA; CDR3 protein: CASTLLGGTNTGELFF; CDR3 DNA: TGTGCCAGCACCCTACTGGGGGGTACGAACACCGGGGAGCTGTTTTTT
clone size: NA; J gene: TRBJ2-5; V gene: TRBV6-2/TRBV6-3; D gene: NA; CDR3 protein: CASSYLLSPTQSGTQYF; CDR3 DNA: TGTGCCAGCAGTTACTTACTTAGCCCAACCCAGAGTGGGACCCAGTACTTC